This TCR beta chain was obtained from a study of blood T cell repertoires in COVID-19. On the study more broadly: T cells, B-cell-depleted T cells, or PBMCs supplied cDNA or gDNA.

Some clones are missing from TCRdb's copy, which holds only in-frame ones; the method was immunoSEQ multiplex PCR. The repertoire holds 350,000 or so clones, with about nine tenths as singletons. Looked up from germline, CDR1 is SGHRS and CDR2 is YFSETQ. The V gene end was trimmed by 6 bases and the J gene end by 1 base; junction bases not matched to a gene: 15. The CDR3 covers 19 residues. Sequenced sample: PBMCs or T cells enriched from blood (not recorded which). The V call is TRBV5-1, the J call TRBJ2-2; 10 nucleotides line up with TRBD2. This receptor was taken from a woman aged 25 to 45 who had been exposed to COVID-19. CDR3 sequence reads: CASTRSSPTSGENTGELFF. The CDR3 DNA follows: TGCGCCAGCACCCGCTCATCTCCTACTAGCGGGGAGAACACCGGGGAGCTGTTTTTT.